The rows below give T cell receptor beta chains drawn from one sample of a study of STAT5B mutations in CD4+ large granular lymphocyte leukemia. The method was immunoSEQ multiplex PCR; TCRdb's version includes in-frame clones alone and lacks a portion of them. The repertoire has fewer than 40,000 clones, 70% to 80% of them found once; the top ten carry approximately 0.45%. Sequenced material: CD4+ T cells from blood buffy coats. Receptors originate from a human donor in good health. Each CDR3 is given with its conserved first and last residue. The D gene is left open where the match is weak. Some rows mark clone size as missing; the rest say once, few, many or name a class of expanded clone.

J,D,size,V,DNA,CDR3
TRBJ1-2,TRBD1,NA,TRBV6-5,TGTGCCAGCAGTTACTCAAGGGGGCTCGATGGCTACACCTTC,CASSYSRGLDGYTF
TRBJ1-1,NA,NA,TRBV30,TGTGCCTGGAGTGAGACCTTGAACACTGAAGCTTTCTTT,CAWSETLNTEAFF
TRBJ2-2,NA,NA,TRBV27,TGTGCCAGCAGTTTAGGGGGGTTGGGCACCGGGGAGCTGTTTTTT,CASSLGGLGTGELFF
TRBJ1-6,TRBD1,few,TRBV6-5,TGTGCCAGCAGCTTGGGACAGGGGATGAATTCACCCCTCCACTTT,CASSLGQGMNSPLHF
TRBJ1-1,NA,NA,TRBV28,TGTGCCAGCAGGGAACAGGCGACACAGAACACTGAAGCTTTCTTT,CASREQATQNTEAFF
TRBJ1-2,NA,NA,TRBV27,TGTGCCAGCAGCTTGGAAACTAACTATGGCTACACCTTC,CASSLETNYGYTF
TRBJ1-2,NA,NA,TRBV4-1,TGCGCCAGCAGCCCAGCTTTTGAACTCAAAAACTATGGCTACACCTTC,CASSPAFELKNYGYTF
TRBJ2-1,TRBD2,NA,TRBV5-1,TGCGCCAGCAGCCCTGGGAGCGGGGGGCCACTTGGTGAGCAGTTCTTC,CASSPGSGGPLGEQFF
TRBJ2-7,NA,NA,TRBV25-1,TGTGCCAGCAGTGAATCTTCGGGGCCATACGAGCAGTACTTC,CASSESSGPYEQYF
TRBJ1-5,TRBD1,NA,TRBV19,TGTGCCACCACCGGGACAGCCCATAGCAATCAGCCCCAGCATTTT,CATTGTAHSNQPQHF
TRBJ1-2,NA,NA,TRBV9,TGTGCCAGCAGTGGAGGGACGCTACTCTATGGCTACACCTTC,CASSGGTLLYGYTF
TRBJ1-4,NA,NA,TRBV30,TGTGCCTCGGAATGGACTAATGAAAAACTGTTTTTT,CASEWTNEKLFF
TRBJ2-1,NA,few,TRBV28,TGTGCCAGCGAAGCAGGGGGGACCTACAATGAGCAGTTCTTC,CASEAGGTYNEQFF
TRBJ2-2,TRBD1,few,TRBV28,TGTGCCAGCAGTTTAGGCTGGGGACAGGGGGTGACCGGGGAGCTGTTTTTT,CASSLGWGQGVTGELFF
TRBJ1-4,NA,NA,TRBV6-4,TGTGCCAGCAGCGAACAGGGCGGGGGTGAAAAACTGTTTTTT,CASSEQGGGEKLFF
TRBJ1-5,NA,few,TRBV6-1,TGTGCCAGCAGTGTTGCAGGGGATCAGCCCCAGCATTTT,CASSVAGDQPQHF
TRBJ1-6,NA,once,TRBV30,TGTGCCTGGACAGATTATAATTCACCCCTCCACTTT,CAWTDYNSPLHF
TRBJ1-1,NA,NA,TRBV28,TGTGCCAGCAGTTTACACCAGGGGAACACTGAAGCTTTCTTT,CASSLHQGNTEAFF
TRBJ2-7,TRBD1,NA,TRBV6-1,TGTGCCAGCAGTGCCTCCGGGACAGGGAGCCGGGGGGACTTC,CASSASGTGSRGDF
TRBJ2-7,TRBD1,NA,TRBV6-5,TGTGCCAGCAGTCGACAGGGTCTCGAGCAGTACTTC,CASSRQGLEQYF
TRBJ2-5,TRBD2,NA,TRBV7-3,TGTGCCAGCAGCTTAGGGGGGGACGGCGCTACCCAGTACTTC,CASSLGGDGATQYF
TRBJ2-2,NA,NA,TRBV5-4,TGTGCCAGCAGCCCACGGACAGTAGGCGGGGAGCTGTTTTTT,CASSPRTVGGELFF
TRBJ2-7,NA,NA,TRBV2,TGTGCCAGCACTTTACGGAACTACGAGCAGTACTTC,CASTLRNYEQYF
TRBJ2-7,TRBD1,NA,TRBV6-5,TGTGCCAGCATGACAGGGTCTAAGCAGTACTTC,CASMTGSKQYF
TRBJ2-4,TRBD1,once,TRBV5-6,TGTGCCAGCAGCCCACGGACAGGGGAAAACATTCAGTACTTC,CASSPRTGENIQYF
TRBJ2-1,NA,once,TRBV6-5,TGTGCCAGCAGATTGGGACAATACAATGAGCAGTTCTTC,CASRLGQYNEQFF
TRBJ2-3,TRBD1,NA,TRBV5-1,TGCGCCAGCAGCTTGGTGCTGGGACAGGGTTCTACAGATACGCAGTATTTT,CASSLVLGQGSTDTQYF
TRBJ2-5,NA,NA,TRBV5-4,TGTGCCAGCAGCGGAACCGGGAACCAAGAGACCCAGTACTTC,CASSGTGNQETQYF
TRBJ2-7,NA,NA,TRBV9,TGTGCCAGCAGCGTAGAGCGCGGGGAGCAGTACTTC,CASSVERGEQYF
TRBJ1-6,NA,NA,TRBV25-1,TGTGCCAGCAGTGCCCAGGGCCCTAATTCACCCCTCCACTTT,CASSAQGPNSPLHF
TRBJ1-2,NA,NA,TRBV6-1,TGTGCCAGCAGTGAGGGGGGAGGTTGGGGCTACACCTTC,CASSEGGGWGYTF
TRBJ1-2,NA,NA,TRBV11-3,TGTGCCAGCCCCTCCGGGGAATATGGCTACACCTTC,CASPSGEYGYTF
TRBJ2-3,TRBD1,NA,TRBV5-1,TGCGCCAGCAGCTTGCAGGGGGAAAGCACAGATACGCAGTATTTT,CASSLQGESTDTQYF
TRBJ2-2,TRBD1,NA,TRBV19,TGTGCCAGTAAAATCACAGGGGGAACCGGGGAGCTGTTTTTT,CASKITGGTGELFF
TRBJ1-5,NA,NA,TRBV7-2,TGTGCCAGCAGCTATGGGATAGATCAGCCCCAGCATTTT,CASSYGIDQPQHF
TRBJ2-7,TRBD1,NA,TRBV2,TGTGCCGGCTACGGGACAGGGGTTTACGAGCAGTACTTC,CAGYGTGVYEQYF
TRBJ1-2,NA,few,TRBV30,TGTGCCTGGAGTTCGATCTATGGCTACACCTTC,CAWSSIYGYTF
TRBJ2-1,NA,NA,TRBV9,TGTGCCAGCAGCGTAAGGTTCCGGGGATCCTACAATGAGCAGTTCTTC,CASSVRFRGSYNEQFF
TRBJ2-7,TRBD1,NA,TRBV19,TGTGCCAGTAGCAAAAATCCCGGGACAGGAGCCTACGAGCAGTACTTC,CASSKNPGTGAYEQYF
TRBJ1-4,NA,NA,TRBV2,TGTGCCAGCAGGGAACTGACAGGCGGTAATGAAAAACTGTTTTTT,CASRELTGGNEKLFF
TRBJ1-6,NA,NA,TRBV1,TGCACCAGCAGCCAAGTCGTCCTGGGCTCCTATAATTCACCCCTCCACTTT,CTSSQVVLGSYNSPLHF
TRBJ1-1,NA,NA,TRBV28,TGTGCCAGCAGTACTTCTGGGACTGAAGCTTTCTTT,CASSTSGTEAFF
TRBJ2-3,TRBD2,NA,TRBV30,TGTGCCTGGAGCGGGGGACTAGCGGGGGGGCAAAGCACAGATACGCAGTATTTT,CAWSGGLAGGQSTDTQYF
TRBJ1-1,NA,NA,TRBV7-2,TGTGCCAGCAGCTTTGCCGCTGAAGCTTTCTTT,CASSFAAEAFF
TRBJ2-4,TRBD1,NA,TRBV7-6,TGTGCCAGCAGCCCGACCGACAGGGACGTTCAGTACTTC,CASSPTDRDVQYF
TRBJ1-2,NA,once,TRBV19,TGTGCCACCTTCCCCGGGGCACCTAATAATGGCTACACCTTC,CATFPGAPNNGYTF
TRBJ1-2,TRBD1,NA,TRBV20-1,TGCAGTGCTACGGGGACAGGAGGCTACACCTTC,CSATGTGGYTF
TRBJ2-5,NA,NA,TRBV7-2,TGTGCCAGCAGCTTCGCCCAAGAGGCCCAGTACTTC,CASSFAQEAQYF
TRBJ1-4,NA,NA,TRBV20-1,TGCAGTGCTAGAGATTGGGGTGGGCTGTTTTTT,CSARDWGGLFF
TRBJ2-7,NA,NA,TRBV7-2,TGTGCCAGCAGCTTAGGTCGGGCTGGGTTGCGGACCCACGACGAGCAGTACTTC,CASSLGRAGLRTHDEQYF
TRBJ2-5,NA,NA,TRBV20-1,TGCAGTGACGAGCCTCAGTGGACCCAGTACTTC,CSDEPQWTQYF
TRBJ2-7,NA,NA,TRBV27,TGTGCCAGCAGTTTATCGCAAACCGGAACTAGACAGTACTACGAGCAGTACTTC,CASSLSQTGTRQYYEQYF
TRBJ2-2,TRBD2,NA,TRBV7-2,TGTGCCAGCAGCTCAGTAGCGGGGGGGCGGTTCGGGGAGCTGTTTTTT,CASSSVAGGRFGELFF
TRBJ2-1,TRBD2,NA,TRBV27,TGTGCCAGCAGTTCCTTAGCGGGGGGCTACAATGAGCAGTTCTTC,CASSSLAGGYNEQFF
TRBJ1-1,NA,few,TRBV19,TGTGCCAGTAGTATTAGGGGGGCTATGAACACTGAAGCTTTCTTT,CASSIRGAMNTEAFF